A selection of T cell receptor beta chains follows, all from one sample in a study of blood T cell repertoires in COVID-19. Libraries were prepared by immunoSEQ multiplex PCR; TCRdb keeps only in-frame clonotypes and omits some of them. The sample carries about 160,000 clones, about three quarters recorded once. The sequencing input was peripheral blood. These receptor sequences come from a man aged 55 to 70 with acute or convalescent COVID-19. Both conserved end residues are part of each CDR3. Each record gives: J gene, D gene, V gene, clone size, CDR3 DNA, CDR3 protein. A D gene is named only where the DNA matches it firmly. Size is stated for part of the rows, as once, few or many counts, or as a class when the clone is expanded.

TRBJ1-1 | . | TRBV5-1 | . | TGCGCCAGCAGCCCTGGGGGCAGCTCGAACACTGAAGCTTTCTTT | CASSPGGSSNTEAFF
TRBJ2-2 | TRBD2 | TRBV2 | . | TGTGCCAGCAGTGGGACTAGTGTGTGGACCGGGGAGCTGTTTTTT | CASSGTSVWTGELFF
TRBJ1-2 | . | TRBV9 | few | TGTGCCAGCAGCCAAACACCCGTCGGGGGGCAGGACTATGGCTACACCTTC | CASSQTPVGGQDYGYTF
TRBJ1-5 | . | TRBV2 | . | TGTGCCAGCAAAGGGCCTAAGGACAGTTTTTACCGCAATCAGCCCCAGCATTTT | CASKGPKDSFYRNQPQHF
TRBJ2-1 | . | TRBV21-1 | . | TGTGCCAGCACTAGAGGACTAGCGGGAACCAATGAGCAGTTCTTC | CASTRGLAGTNEQFF
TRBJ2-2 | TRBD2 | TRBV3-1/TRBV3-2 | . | TGTGCCAGCAGCCAAGCGGGGGGGCCGAAAATCACCGGGGAGCTGTTTTTT | CASSQAGGPKITGELFF
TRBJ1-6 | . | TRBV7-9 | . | TGTGCCAGCAGCTTAGCTTCCGTCAGGGTTGATTCACCCCTCCACTTT | CASSLASVRVDSPLHF
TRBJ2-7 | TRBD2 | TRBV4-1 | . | TGCGCCAGCAGCCGCGGACTAGCAGAGCGCGAGCAGTACTTC | CASSRGLAEREQYF
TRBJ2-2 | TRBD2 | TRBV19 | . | TGTGCCAGTCTACTAGCGGTTGCGAACACCGGGGAGCTGTTTTTT | CASLLAVANTGELFF
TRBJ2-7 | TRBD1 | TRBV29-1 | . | TGCAGCGTTGAAGAGAAGGGACAGGGCTACGAGCAGTACTTC | CSVEEKGQGYEQYF
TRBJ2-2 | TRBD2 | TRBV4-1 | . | TGCGCCAGCAGAATAGGGGAGGGCTTAAACACCGGGGAGCTGTTTTTT | CASRIGEGLNTGELFF
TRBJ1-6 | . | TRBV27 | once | TGTGCCAGCAGTAGAGGGGGTCAGAATTCACCCCTCCACTTT | CASSRGGQNSPLHF
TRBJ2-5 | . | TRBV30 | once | TGTGCCTGCAGGACTGGGGGGGAGACCCAGTACTTC | CACRTGGETQYF
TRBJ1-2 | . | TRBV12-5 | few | TGTGCTAGTGGTTTGGTCCCCGCGGGGGCGCTTGGCTACACCTTC | CASGLVPAGALGYTF
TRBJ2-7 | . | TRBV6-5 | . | TGTGCCAGCAGCGGATATGGACGGGGATACGAGCAGTACTTC | CASSGYGRGYEQYF
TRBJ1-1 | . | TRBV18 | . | TGTGCCAGCTCCCCAGACACGGCGGGAACTGAAGCTTTCTTT | CASSPDTAGTEAFF
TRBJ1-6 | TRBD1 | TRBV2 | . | TGTGCCAGTTGGGACAGAGATTCACCCCTCCACTTT | CASWDRDSPLHF
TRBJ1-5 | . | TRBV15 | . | TGTGCCACCAGCAGAGATACTAGAGGGAATCAGCCCCAGCATTTT | CATSRDTRGNQPQHF
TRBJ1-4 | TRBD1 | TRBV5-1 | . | TGCGCCAGCAGCGATCGACAGGGCTTGAATGAAAAACTGTTTTTT | CASSDRQGLNEKLFF
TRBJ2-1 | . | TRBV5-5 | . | TGTGCCAGCAGCTTTGACACCAATGAGCAGTTCTTC | CASSFDTNEQFF
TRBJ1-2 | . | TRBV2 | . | TGTGCCAGCAGTGGGGGGGGCCCTGGCTACACCTTC | CASSGGGPGYTF
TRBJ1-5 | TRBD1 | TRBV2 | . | TGTGCCAGCAGTGAACAGGGGGACAATCAGCCCCAGCATTTT | CASSEQGDNQPQHF
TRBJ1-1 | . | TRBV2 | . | TGTGCCAGCAGTGAAGGGCAGGGGATCACTGAAGCTTTCTTT | CASSEGQGITEAFF
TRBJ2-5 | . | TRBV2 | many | TGTGCCAGCAGTGAAGGGCAGGGTAGAATGGAGACCCAGTACTTC | CASSEGQGRMETQYF
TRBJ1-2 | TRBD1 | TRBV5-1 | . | TGCGCCAGCAGCTTGGATGGACAGGGATACTATGGCTACACCTTC | CASSLDGQGYYGYTF
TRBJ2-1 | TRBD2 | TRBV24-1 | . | TGTGCCACCAGTGATTTGTCGGCGGGGGAGTACAATGAGCAGTTCTTC | CATSDLSAGEYNEQFF
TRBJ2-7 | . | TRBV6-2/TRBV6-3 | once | TGTGCCAGCAGTCCCTCGGACGAGCAGTACTTC | CASSPSDEQYF
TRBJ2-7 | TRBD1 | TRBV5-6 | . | TGTGCCAGCAGCTTCGGGACAGGGTTAGGGGAGCAGTACTTC | CASSFGTGLGEQYF
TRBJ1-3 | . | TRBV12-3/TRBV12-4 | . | TGTGCCAGCAGTTTGATCGGGAACACCATATATTTT | CASSLIGNTIYF
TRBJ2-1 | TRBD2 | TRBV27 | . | TGTGCCAGCAGTTTATCTTTAGCGGGGAGCTACAATGAGCAGTTCTTC | CASSLSLAGSYNEQFF
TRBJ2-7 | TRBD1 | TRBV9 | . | TGTGCCAGCAGCGTAGCGGCAGGGGGCTACGAGCAGTACTTC | CASSVAAGGYEQYF
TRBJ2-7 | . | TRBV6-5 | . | TGTGCCAGCAGTTACTCCGACAACTACGAGCAGTACTTC | CASSYSDNYEQYF
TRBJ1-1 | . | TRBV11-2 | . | TGTGCCAGCAGCCTCAGCATAGCCAAATTTGAAGCTTTCTTT | CASSLSIAKFEAFF
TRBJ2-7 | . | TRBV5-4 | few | TGTGCCAGCAGCTTCCGAGGCGGCTACGAGCAGTACTTC | CASSFRGGYEQYF
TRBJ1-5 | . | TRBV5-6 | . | TGTGCCAGCAGCTTGGCAGATCAGCCCCAGCATTTT | CASSLADQPQHF
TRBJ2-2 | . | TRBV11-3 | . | TGTGCCAGCAGCTTGAGGTCAGGGGCGGGCACCGGGGAGCTGTTTTTT | CASSLRSGAGTGELFF
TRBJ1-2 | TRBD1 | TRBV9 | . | TGTGCCAGCAGCGCGCCCCGGACAGGGCAGGATGGCTACACCTTC | CASSAPRTGQDGYTF
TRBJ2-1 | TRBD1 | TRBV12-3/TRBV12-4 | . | TGTGCCAGCAGATTCCCAGGGGGCGGGGAGCAGTTCTTC | CASRFPGGGEQFF
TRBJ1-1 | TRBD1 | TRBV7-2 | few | TGTGCCAGCAGCTCACTCGGACAGGGGGCGAATGAAGCTTTCTTT | CASSSLGQGANEAFF
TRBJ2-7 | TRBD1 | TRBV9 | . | TGTGCCAGCAGCGTGAGCCCCGGGACAGCCAACTACGAGCAGTACTTC | CASSVSPGTANYEQYF
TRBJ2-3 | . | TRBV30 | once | TGTGCCTGGTCCGGGGGAGCAGATACGCAGTATTTT | CAWSGGADTQYF
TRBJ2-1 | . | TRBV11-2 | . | TGTGCCAGCAGCTTAGGGCGGGGACCCTACAATGAGCAGTTCTTC | CASSLGRGPYNEQFF
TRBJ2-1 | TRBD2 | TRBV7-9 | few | TGTGCCAGCAGCCTCGGACTAGCGGGGGGGCCAAGGGATGAGCAGTTCTTC | CASSLGLAGGPRDEQFF
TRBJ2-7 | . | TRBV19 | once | TGTGCCAGTAGGCCGGGCGCCGAGGGCTACGAGCAGTACTTC | CASRPGAEGYEQYF
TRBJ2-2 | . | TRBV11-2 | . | TGTGCCAGCAGCTTATTTCAGGGGGGAGATACCGGGGAGCTGTTTTTT | CASSLFQGGDTGELFF